This T cell receptor beta chain is from a study of blood T cell repertoires in COVID-19. In the source study's methods: Amplified reference gene primers provided the basis for estimating nucleated cell counts. TCRdb's table, derived via immunoSEQ multiplex PCR, lists solely in-frame clones and lacks some. V and J calls and clone size follow that table, whereas D and trimming were derived from the DNA. The table lists roughly 150,000 clones, about 87% of them singletons. CDR3 size: 14 residues. Trimming removed 4 bases from V and 8 bases from J; junction bases left unmatched: 3. Germline V gives CDR1 SEHNR, CDR2 FQNEAQ (reference sequence).

This chain joins TRBV7-9 and TRBJ1-6; 9 positions match TRBD1. Sequencing used peripheral blood. This sequence was found in a woman of 80 years or more with acute or convalescent COVID-19. The CDR3 sequence is CASSSGQGDSPLHF. DNA for the CDR3: TGTGCCAGCAGCTCGGGACAGGGAGATTCACCCCTCCACTTT.